The clone carrying this T cell receptor beta chain was seen more than once but under ten times. The antigen remains unidentified. Through a sample-barcoded 5' primer and a J-beta primer mix, a second PCR was run for roughly 6 to 12 cycles. TCRdb analysed the 5' RACE reads with MiXCR anew, one entry per CDR3 protein. The repertoire includes about 540,000 distinct CDR3 sequences, less than 25% of them detected once, and just under 9% sits in the top ten. The V end was cut by 5 bases, the J end by 8 bases, with 12 bases between. The CDR3 has 13 residues. Germline CDR1 MDHEN, CDR2 SYDVKM. This record belongs to a study of blood T cells in healthy people across ages. Donors each provided roughly 9.6 milliliters of peripheral blood. Study conclusions and caveats: Researchers report that TCR beta diversity correlated strongly with naive T cell percentage. Donors of long life had a larger count of naive CD4+ cells and greater diversity than aged donors.

These data also featured in a second study, about T cells of mothers and their children.

The sample consisted of blood. The sequence came from a boy younger than 18 in good health. The chain recombines TRBV28 with TRBJ1-4; D uncertain. In DNA form, the CDR3 reads TGTGCCAGCAGTCCTCCCCCCAGCGAAAAACTGTTTTTT. It yields the protein CASSPPPSEKLFF.